Below, 12 T cell receptor beta chains from the same sample are listed, as sequenced in a study of low-dose radiotherapy and immunotherapy resistance in tumors (dated by TCRdb to between 2020 and 2023). TCRdb records Illumina HiSeq 2500 as the sequencer. First-strand cDNA was synthesized with Superscript III and a set of TRAV- and TRBV-specific primers, covering both TCRalpha and TCRbeta chains. An approximately 18-cycle PCR with Phusion amplified the TCRs, pairing a constant-region primer with the adapter that was attached to the V primers. The public reads were reanalyzed by TCRdb: fastp trimming at Q25, MiXCR alignment, in-frame beta chains only. Rows with a matching CDR3 protein are joined into one entry that keeps the most common DNA and genes. Counted in this sample were tens of thousands of distinct CDR3 sequences; over 15% of them appeared once. Roughly 2.8% of the sample is taken by the ten largest.

The sample's time point label, decoded: before trial treatment. This specimen was PBMCs, taken before treatment. These receptors were collected from a male donor with prostate cancer.

At least ten counts were recorded for this clonotype. The chain employs TRBV18 and TRBJ2-5, with D hard to call. The CDR3 consists of 13 residues. V was trimmed by 3 bases and J by 5 bases, leaving 10 bases between them. Germline-derived CDR1 and CDR2 are KGHSH and LQKENI. The CDR3 reads CASSPSGRETQYF. In nucleotides, the CDR3 is TGTGCCAGCTCACCCTCCGGACGGGAGACCCAGTACTTC.

Ten or more counts support this clonotype. The chain links TRBV5-6 to TRBJ1-2; D is ambiguous. The CDR3 sequence is 14 residues long. Germline-derived CDR1 and CDR2 are SGHDT and YYEEEE. The germline V and J ends were trimmed by 4 bases and 4 bases, with 14 bases remaining between them. CDR3 nucleotide sequence: TGTGCCAGCAGCCCGGGTGTCGGAAGCTATGGCTACACCTTC. Translated: CASSPGVGSYGYTF.

This clonotype has at least ten counts. J is TRBJ1-1 and V is TRBV7-2; maybe TRBD1 (6 bases). V was shortened by 3 bases and J by 8 bases, with 13 bases between the two germline ends. This CDR3 spans 13 amino acids. Per the germline V gene, CDR1 is SGHTA and CDR2 is FQGNSA. CDR3 loop: CASSLPGQREAFF. In DNA form, the CDR3 reads TGTGCCAGCAGCTTGCCAGGACAGAGGGAAGCTTTCTTT.

This clonotype was found a few times. The CDR3 ends on some other residue instead of the conserved phenylalanine or tryptophan, so this is likely a read error. J is TRBJ2-3 and V is TRBV7-2; D uncertain. V was trimmed by 5 bases and J by 4 bases, leaving 13 bases between them. Germline V CDR1 and CDR2: SGHTA, FQGNSA. The CDR3 totals 14 residues. CDR3 region: CASSPGAESDTQYL. The CDR3 DNA sequence: TGTGCCAGCAGCCCCGGTGCAGAGTCAGATACGCAGTATTTA.

This clonotype was seen ten or more times. The chain employs TRBV7-9 and TRBJ2-2; D might be TRBD2 (5 bases). CDR1 SEHNR and CDR2 FQNEAQ come from the germline V gene (reference sequence). The CDR3 is made up of 12 amino acids. Trimming took 5 bases from V and 5 from J, leaving 6 bases between them. The CDR3 is CASSRRTGELFF. DNA of the CDR3: TGTGCCAGCAGCCGGAGGACCGGGGAGCTGTTTTTT.

Only one count was recorded for this clonotype. Sequence at one end of the junction differs from germline and may be a read error. The gene calls are TRBV28 and TRBJ2-5; no reliable D call. This CDR3 has 14 residues. Germline CDR1 and CDR2: MDHEN and SYDVKM. The CDR3 DNA follows: TGTGCCAGCAGTCCACCTGGCCTAAAAGAGACCGAGTACTTC. Translated: CASSPPGLKETEYF.

This clonotype was seen ten or more times. J is TRBJ2-5 and V is TRBV5-1, with no clear D. There are 15 residues in the CDR3. Germline values: CDR1 SGHRS, CDR2 YFSETQ. V was clipped by 0 bases and J by 2 bases, with 11 bases between them. The CDR3 sequence: CASSLAEAGQETQYF. CDR3 bases: TGCGCCAGCAGCTTGGCCGAAGCAGGTCAAGAGACCCAGTACTTC.

The sample holds a few counts of this clonotype. The chain couples TRBV5-1 to TRBJ2-5; no firm D call. The CDR3 is made up of 13 amino acids. Germline CDR1 and CDR2: SGHRS and YFSETQ. The V and J ends lost 4 bases and 1 base respectively, with 8 bases between them. The CDR3 is CASSTDGQETQYF. CDR3 nucleotides: TGCGCCAGCAGCACGGACGGCCAAGAGACCCAGTACTTC.

The V gene is TRBV5-1, the J gene TRBJ2-3; D not resolved. The CDR3 loop spans 16 amino acids. V lost 0 bases and J 6 bases, leaving 17 bases between the germline ends. CDR1 and CDR2 (germline): SGHRS, YFSETQ. This chain's CDR3 is CASSLGDRRRKDTQYF. DNA for the CDR3: TGCGCCAGCAGCTTGGGAGACCGACGACGCAAGGATACGCAGTATTTT.

A note on this clonotype: It differs at one base from a far larger clone, so likely a read error. The chain carries TRBV2 and TRBJ2-7; unclear D gene. The germline gives CDR1 SNHLY, CDR2 FYNNEI. The germline V and J ends were trimmed by 8 bases and 5 bases, with 7 bases remaining between them. CDR3 length equals 10 residues. The CDR3 here is CASGGHEQYF. CDR3 DNA sequence: TGTGCCAGCGGCGGCCACGAGCAGTACTTC.

This clonotype showed up just once. The CDR3: CASSPPPNTEAFF. Here the CDR3 DNA reads TGCGCCAGCAGCCCGCCCCCGAACACTGAAGCTTTCTTT. The genes are TRBV5-1 and TRBJ1-1; unclear D gene. CDR3 length: 13 amino acids. Germline lookup yields CDR1 SGHRS and CDR2 YFSETQ. V lost 4 bases and J lost 1, with 8 bases in between.

This clonotype was detected many times. The chain carries TRBV2 and TRBJ2-2; 10 nucleotides line up with TRBD2. The CDR3 extends over 17 amino acids. V shed 11 bases, J shed 1 base, and the junction held 13 bases outside the gene matches. Per germline, CDR1 SNHLY and CDR2 FYNNEI. Here the CDR3 reads CAYGLYSSGGNTGELFF. The DNA for the CDR3 is TGTGCCTACGGGTTGTATTCTAGCGGGGGGAACACCGGGGAGCTGTTTTTT.